This passage covers 32 T cell receptor beta chains from one sample sequenced in a study of blood T cell repertoires in COVID-19. TCRdb's table, derived via immunoSEQ multiplex PCR, lists solely in-frame clones and lacks some. This sample has roughly 130,000 clones; around 87% occur once, and the top ten carry more than 3.5%. Input material: peripheral blood. All receptors come from an older woman with acute or convalescent COVID-19.

In this sample, this clone turned up a few times. V and J are TRBV10-3 and TRBJ2-5; TRBD2 is a possible D gene (5 bases). Between the trimmed V and J ends, which lost 6 bases and 2 bases, there was a span of 10 bases. The CDR3 is made up of 13 amino acids. The germline V gene has CDR1 ENHRY and CDR2 SYGVKD. Here the CDR3 reads CAIRTGTQETQYF. In DNA form, the CDR3 reads TGTGCCATCAGGACGGGAACACAAGAGACCCAGTACTTC.

The gene calls are TRBV30 and TRBJ2-1; D perhaps matches TRBD2 (5 bases). There are 12 residues in the CDR3. The germline V and J ends were trimmed by 2 bases and 7 bases, with 9 bases remaining between them. Germline V gives CDR1 GTSNPN, CDR2 SVGIG (reference sequence). The CDR3 region has the DNA TGTGCCTGGAGTCTACTAGTAAATGAGCAGTTCTTC. Translating it yields CAWSLLVNEQFF.

This clone has a single count. CDR3 nucleotide sequence: TGTGCCAGCAGTCGAATACTAAGCCGCCTCTCCAATGAGCAGTTCTTC. Protein: CASSRILSRLSNEQFF. The V call is TRBV6-6, the J call TRBJ2-1; D is undetermined. Germline V gene lookup returns CDR1 MNHNY and CDR2 SVGAGI (reference sequence). V dropped 5 bases and J dropped 6 bases, with 20 bases sitting between them. There are 16 residues in the CDR3.

The genes are TRBV13 and TRBJ2-4; TRBD1 might be the D (6 bases). The CDR3 runs to 11 residues. The V end was cut by 4 bases, the J end by 10 bases, with 8 bases between. Germline CDR1 and CDR2: PRHDT and FYEKMQ (reference sequence). The DNA of the CDR3 is TGTGCCAGCAGCTCCGGACAGATTCAGTACTTC. It yields the protein CASSSGQIQYF.

The rearrangement joins TRBV24-1 to TRBJ2-3, with 14 bases identical to TRBD2. Germline CDR1 KGHDR, CDR2 SFDVKD. The CDR3 consists of 17 residues. Trimming removed 3 bases from V and 7 bases from J; junction bases left unmatched: 8. CDR3 nucleotide sequence: TGTGCCACCAGTGATCTTAGACTAGCGGGAGGGCCACATACGCAGTATTTT. The encoded protein is CATSDLRLAGGPHTQYF.

The chain has TRBV24-1 and TRBJ2-5, with 12 positions matching TRBD2. Germline CDR1 is KGHDR and CDR2 is SFDVKD. V lost 7 bases to trimming and J lost 5 bases; unmatched junction nucleotides: 10. This CDR3 has 16 amino acids. CDR3 DNA: TGTGCCACCAGCGAGACTAGCGGGAGTTTCACGGAGACCCAGTACTTC. Protein sequence: CATSETSGSFTETQYF.

The J gene is TRBJ2-3, the V gene TRBV7-8; 7 nucleotides match TRBD2. The CDR3 length is 16 residues. The ends lost 1 base at V and 5 bases at J; junction bases unmatched: 9. Germline-derived CDR1 and CDR2 are SGHVS and FQNEAQ. CDR3 sequence reads: CASSLVPKGRVDTQYF. In nucleotides, the CDR3 is TGTGCCAGCAGCTTAGTTCCTAAAGGGAGGGTAGATACGCAGTATTTT.

The J gene is TRBJ2-1, the V gene TRBV9, with 7 positions matching TRBD2. Germline CDR1 and CDR2: SGDLS and YYNGEE. V lost 0 bases, J lost 5 bases, and 2 bases stayed unmatched. CDR3 length: 14 residues. CDR3 sequence: CASSVGGRDNEQFF. In DNA, the CDR3 is TGTGCCAGCAGCGTAGGGGGGAGGGACAATGAGCAGTTCTTC.

The chain has TRBV7-9 and TRBJ2-2; D not resolved. CDR3 length equals 13 residues. The V end was cut by 6 bases, the J end by 6 bases, with 11 bases between. The V gene's germline CDR1 is SEHNR and CDR2 FQNEAQ (reference sequence). Written as DNA, the CDR3 is TGTGCCAGCAGTCCCCGGGTGTCCGGGGAGCTGTTTTTT. Encoded protein: CASSPRVSGELFF.

The V call is TRBV14, the J call TRBJ2-2; 7 nucleotides line up with TRBD2. V shed 2 bases and J 6 bases; nucleotides not matched to a gene: 6. From germline, CDR1 is SGHDN and CDR2 FVKESK. This CDR3 comprises 15 residues. The CDR3 region has the DNA TGTGCCAGCAGCCAAATGGCGGGAGTGCCCGGGGAGCTGTTTTTT. Its translation: CASSQMAGVPGELFF. The entire variable domain, with the rest obtained from reference TRBV14 and TRBJ2-2, is as follows: EAGVTQFPSHSVIEKGQTVTLRCDPISGHDNLYWYRRVMGKEIKFLLHFVKESKQDESGMPNNRFLAERTGGTYSTLKVQPAELEDSGVYFCASSQMAGVPGELFFGEGSRLTVL.

The rearrangement uses TRBV30 and TRBJ2-1; weak D call: TRBD1 (6 bases). The CDR3 extends over 15 amino acids. V lost 1 base and J lost 2, with 12 bases in between. Germline loops: CDR1 GTSNPN, CDR2 SVGIG (reference sequence). The CDR3 region is CAWSGPRDTYNEQFF. CDR3 DNA sequence: TGTGCCTGGAGTGGCCCTCGGGACACCTACAATGAGCAGTTCTTC.

The chain carries TRBV9 and TRBJ1-3; D is undetermined. Germline V gives CDR1 SGDLS, CDR2 YYNGEE. CDR3 size: 14 residues. V gave up 2 bases and J gave up 3 bases, with 9 bases separating them. CDR3 coding DNA: TGTGCCAGCAGCGTCGGTAATAGTGGAAACACCATATATTTT. Translated: CASSVGNSGNTIYF.

The V call is TRBV21-1, the J call TRBJ1-5; the table calls TRBD1, which could not be checked here. TRBV21-1 corresponds to a pseudogene. The CDR3 is made up of 18 amino acids. The CDR3 coding sequence is TGTGCCAGCAGCAAACCCCCAGGCCGGGACAGGGGCAATCAGCCCCAGCATTTT. Protein product: CASSKPPGRDRGNQPQHF.

This clone has only a few counts. V is TRBV7-9 and J is TRBJ1-2; a weak D match, TRBD1 (6 bases). Germline lookup yields CDR1 SEHNR and CDR2 FQNEAQ (reference sequence). The V and J ends lost 5 bases and 3 bases respectively, with 10 bases between them. The CDR3 runs 13 residues. CDR3 in DNA: TGTGCCAGCAGCCCGGACAGCCACTATGGCTACACCTTC. This gives the protein CASSPDSHYGYTF. Drawing the rest from reference TRBV7-9 and TRBJ1-2, the complete variable domain is DTGVSQNPRHKITKRGQNVTFRCDPISEHNRLYWYRQTLGQGPEFLTYFQNEAQLEKSRLLSDRFSAERPKGSFSTLEIQRTEQGDSAMYLCASSPDSHYGYTFGSGTRLTVV.

This chain connects TRBV21-1 to TRBJ2-2; TRBD1, as called in the table, went unchecked against the DNA. TRBV21-1 is tagged as a pseudogene. The CDR3 extends over 17 amino acids. As DNA, the CDR3 is TGTGCCAGCAGCAAAGAGACCCAAGGGGGAATAACCGGGGAGCTGTTTTTT. Protein product: CASSKETQGGITGELFF.

The rearrangement links TRBV6-5 to TRBJ1-4, with 11 bases that match TRBD1. V trimming: 6 bases; J trimming: 13 bases; junction bases outside the gene matches: 4. The CDR3 runs to 12 residues. Looked up from germline, CDR1 is MNHEY and CDR2 is SVGAGI. CDR3 loop: CASSPGQGGLFF. CDR3 DNA sequence: TGTGCCAGCAGCCCGGGACAGGGGGGACTGTTTTTT.

The chain couples TRBV3-1 (or the pseudogene TRBV3-2) to TRBJ1-4, with TRBD1 matching 7 bases. V shed 5 bases, J shed 7 bases, and the junction held 7 bases outside the gene matches. CDR1 LGHDT and CDR2 YNNKEL come from the germline V gene (reference sequence). The CDR3 sequence is 14 residues long. CDR3 region: CASSKTGSGEKLFF. In DNA form, the CDR3 reads TGTGCCAGCAGCAAGACAGGGAGTGGTGAAAAACTGTTTTTT.

The rearrangement joins TRBV3-1 (or the pseudogene TRBV3-2) to TRBJ1-1; a weak D match, TRBD1 (5 bases). CDR1 is LGHDT, CDR2 YNNKEL, per germline (reference sequence). The CDR3 totals 12 residues. Trimming shortened V by 7 bases and J by 3 bases, and 9 bases separated the two germline ends. In DNA, the CDR3 is TGTGCCAGCACGGGGGGAGACACTGAAGCTTTCTTT. This translates into CASTGGDTEAFF.

The rearrangement uses TRBV7-9 and TRBJ2-1, with TRBD2 matching over 9 bases. The junction had 10 bases not matched to a gene; V was cut back by 6 bases and J by 1 base. The CDR3 totals 17 residues. Germline V gives CDR1 SEHNR, CDR2 FQNEAQ (reference sequence). The CDR3 DNA reads as TGTGCCAGCAGTTCCATTAGCGGGAGCCGTTCCTACAATGAGCAGTTCTTC. It is translated as CASSSISGSRSYNEQFF.

This clone was seen a few times. The rearrangement uses TRBV4-2 and TRBJ2-2; D is unresolved. Trimming removed 0 bases from V and 4 bases from J, with 9 bases in between. This CDR3 spans 15 amino acids. The germline gives CDR1 LGHNA, CDR2 YNFKEQ. The chain's CDR3 is CASSQETQITGELFF. The CDR3 nucleotides read TGTGCCAGCAGCCAAGAGACACAGATCACCGGGGAGCTGTTTTTT.

In DNA, the CDR3 is TGTGCCAGCAGCCATACCGGTACGGGCAATGAGCAGTTCTTC. Translated: CASSHTGTGNEQFF. The rearrangement uses TRBV28 and TRBJ2-1; D is uncertain. The CDR3 runs to 14 residues. The V gene lost 6 bases and the J gene lost 6 bases, with 15 bases spanning the gap. CDR1 and CDR2 from the germline V gene are MDHEN and SYDVKM. The whole variable domain, remainder taken from reference TRBV28 and TRBJ2-1, is DVKVTQSSRYLVKRTGEKVFLECVQDMDHENMFWYRQDPGLGLRLIYFSYDVKMKEKGDIPEGYSVSREKKERFSLILESASTNQTSMYLCASSHTGTGNEQFFGPGTRLTVL.

V usage is TRBV5-1 and J usage is TRBJ1-3, with 8 bases lining up with TRBD1. Trimming took 5 bases from V and 0 from J; bases not matched to a gene: 13. Germline values: CDR1 SGHRS, CDR2 YFSETQ. The CDR3 consists of 18 residues. The CDR3 coding sequence is TGCGCCAGCAGGGACGGACAGGGTTTGGGGGTCTCTGGAAACACCATATATTTT. Translated, it gives CASRDGQGLGVSGNTIYF.

This chain links TRBV5-1 with TRBJ2-1, with 9 bases fitting TRBD2. Trimming took 2 bases from V and 7 from J; bases not matched to a gene: 7. The germline V gene encodes CDR1 SGHRS and CDR2 YFSETQ. This CDR3 is built from 15 residues. CDR3 amino acids: CASSLIAGEFNEQFF. Written as DNA, the CDR3 is TGCGCCAGCAGCTTAATAGCGGGAGAATTTAATGAGCAGTTCTTC.

The rearrangement joins TRBV15 to TRBJ1-6; D possibly corresponds to TRBD1 (5 bases). Germline CDR1 is LNHNV and CDR2 is YYDKDF (reference sequence). V was trimmed by 4 bases and J by 9 bases, leaving 10 bases between them. The CDR3 extends over 13 amino acids. CDR3 protein: CATSKGRGSPLHF. The CDR3 DNA sequence: TGTGCCACCAGCAAGGGAAGGGGTTCACCCCTCCACTTT.

This clone was seen just once. The chain links TRBV29-1 to TRBJ2-1, with TRBD2 as a possible D gene (6 bases). The CDR3 is 11 amino acids. Trimming took off 5 bases at V and 12 bases at J, with 14 bases between the two ends. Germline-derived CDR1 and CDR2 are SQVTM and ANQGSEA. This chain's CDR3 is CSVNRLEVQFF. The CDR3 nucleotides read TGCAGCGTTAACAGACTAGAGGTGCAGTTCTTC.

The chain is built from TRBV5-1 and TRBJ2-5, with D perhaps matching TRBD1 (6 bases). Germline loops: CDR1 SGHRS, CDR2 YFSETQ. This CDR3 region has 16 residues. The V and J ends lost 5 bases and 5 bases respectively, with 22 bases between them. The CDR3 coding sequence is TGCGCCAGCAGAGAGACTACCTACAGGGAGAGGGAGACCCAGTACTTC. Its translation: CASRETTYRERETQYF.

The chain carries TRBV6-5 and TRBJ1-1; weak D call: TRBD1 (5 bases). CDR1 and CDR2 (germline): MNHEY, SVGAGI. The CDR3 spans 13 residues. V was trimmed by 8 bases and J by 0 bases, leaving 10 bases between them. CDR3 in DNA: TGTGCCAGCTTTAGGGGATTGAACACTGAAGCTTTCTTT. Amino acids: CASFRGLNTEAFF.

The chain carries TRBV5-1 and TRBJ1-4; 8 positions match TRBD1. The CDR3 loop spans 13 amino acids. Germline V gene data show CDR1 as SGHRS and CDR2 as YFSETQ. J lost 10 bases, V lost 0 bases, and 2 bases had no gene match. CDR3 sequence (DNA): TGCGCCAGCAGCTTGGACAGGGGGGGAAAACTGTTTTTT. It is translated as CASSLDRGGKLFF.

The genes are TRBV7-2 and TRBJ1-5, with 8 bases fitting TRBD1. Germline-derived CDR1 and CDR2 are SGHTA and FQGNSA. The CDR3 is made up of 16 amino acids. Trimming took 1 base from V and 3 from J; bases not matched to a gene: 5. Written as DNA, the CDR3 is TGTGCCAGCAGCTTAGAGTCGACAGGGGTCAATCAGCCCCAGCATTTT. It codes for CASSLESTGVNQPQHF.

This clone was counted a few times. The chain uses TRBV18 and TRBJ1-2; 11 bases fit TRBD1. The CDR3 length is 13 residues. Trimming took 6 bases from V and 6 from J; bases not matched to a gene: 3. Germline V gene lookup returns CDR1 KGHSH and CDR2 LQKENI. The CDR3 is CASSLGQGDGYTF. CDR3 nucleotides: TGTGCCAGCTCGCTGGGACAGGGGGATGGCTACACCTTC.

This clone was found a few times. The rearrangement links TRBV5-1 to TRBJ2-7; 8 bases agree with TRBD2. CDR3 length equals 14 residues. From germline, CDR1 is SGHRS and CDR2 YFSETQ. J lost 4 bases, V lost 3 bases, and 6 bases had no gene match. The CDR3 is CASSWVSGAYEQYF. The CDR3 nucleotides are TGCGCCAGCAGCTGGGTTAGCGGGGCTTACGAGCAGTACTTC.

The chain links TRBV27 to TRBJ2-3, with a tentative D call TRBD1 (6 bases). The germline V gene has CDR1 MNHEY and CDR2 SMNVEV (reference sequence). The CDR3 contains 18 residues. V was trimmed by 3 bases and J by 0 bases, leaving 19 bases between them. As DNA, the CDR3 is TGTGCCAGCAGTTTTCGGACAGTCCTTAGGGGGAGCACAGATACGCAGTATTTT. Translation gives CASSFRTVLRGSTDTQYF.